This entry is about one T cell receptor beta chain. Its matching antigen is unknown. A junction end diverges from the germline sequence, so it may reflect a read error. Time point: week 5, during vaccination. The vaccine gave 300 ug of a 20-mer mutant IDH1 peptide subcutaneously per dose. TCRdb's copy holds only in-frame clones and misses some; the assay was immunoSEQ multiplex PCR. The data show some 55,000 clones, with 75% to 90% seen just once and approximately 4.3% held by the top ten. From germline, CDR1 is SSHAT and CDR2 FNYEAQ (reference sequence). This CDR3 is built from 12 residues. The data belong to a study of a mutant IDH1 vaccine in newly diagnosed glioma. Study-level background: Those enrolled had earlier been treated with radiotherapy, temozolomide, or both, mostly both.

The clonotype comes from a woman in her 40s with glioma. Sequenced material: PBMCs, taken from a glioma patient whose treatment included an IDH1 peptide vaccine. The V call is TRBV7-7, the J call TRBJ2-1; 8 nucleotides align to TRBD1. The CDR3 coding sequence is TGTGCTAGCAGCTATGACAGGGGAGATCCGTTCTTC. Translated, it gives CASSYDRGDPFF.